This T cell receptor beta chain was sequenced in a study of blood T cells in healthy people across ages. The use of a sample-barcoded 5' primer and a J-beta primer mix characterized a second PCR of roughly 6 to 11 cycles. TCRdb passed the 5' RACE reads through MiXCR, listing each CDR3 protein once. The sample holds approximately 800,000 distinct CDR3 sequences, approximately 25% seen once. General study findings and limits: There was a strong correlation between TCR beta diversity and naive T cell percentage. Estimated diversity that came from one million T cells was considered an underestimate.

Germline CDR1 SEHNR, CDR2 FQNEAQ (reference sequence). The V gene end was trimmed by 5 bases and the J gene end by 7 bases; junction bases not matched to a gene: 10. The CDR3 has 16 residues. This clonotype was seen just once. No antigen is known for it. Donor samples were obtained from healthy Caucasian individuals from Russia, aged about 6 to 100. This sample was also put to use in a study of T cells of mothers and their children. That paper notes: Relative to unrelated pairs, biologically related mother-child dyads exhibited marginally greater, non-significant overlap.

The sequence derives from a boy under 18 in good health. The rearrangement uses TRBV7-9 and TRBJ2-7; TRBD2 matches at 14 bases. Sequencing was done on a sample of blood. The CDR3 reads CASSALTSGRAREQYF. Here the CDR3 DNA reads TGTGCCAGCAGCGCATTGACTAGCGGGAGGGCACGGGAGCAGTACTTC.